The clone carrying this TCR beta chain was seen just once. Its specificity is unknown. These data originate in a study of vaccination effects on CD4 cells after COVID-19. Study-wide results and limits: At late timepoints after vaccination, vaccine- and infection-induced clones shrank markedly.

The length of the CDR3 is 15 residues. V lost 7 bases and J lost 0, with 12 bases in between. The V gene's germline CDR1 is MNHEY and CDR2 SVGAGI. Profiling relied on immunoSEQ multiplex PCR, and the TCRdb table lists in-frame clones only, not all of them. Among over 25,000 clones, nearly 80% were seen once, and the ten largest hold roughly 6%. Using viral peptide pools, the ViraFEST assay grew out antigen-specific CD4+ T cells prior to sequencing. Following 10 days of culture, CD4+ T cells were isolated. Participants were given two doses of BNT162b2 or mRNA-1273 vaccine. The source of this sequence is a human donor who received a COVID-19 vaccine. Some clones in this sample may be carry-over from other donors' samples. Material: CD4+ T cells from PBMCs cultured with SARS-CoV-2 spike peptides, obtained after COVID-19 vaccination. The V call is TRBV6-5, the J call TRBJ1-4; D is perhaps TRBD1 (5 bases). The CDR3 loop is CASTRDRSTNEKLFF. The CDR3 nucleotides read TGTGCCAGCACTAGGGACCGATCAACTAATGAAAAACTGTTTTTT.